This T cell receptor (beta chain) was profiled in a study of control samples from healthy donors and cancer patients. Method: immunoSEQ multiplex PCR; TCRdb's copy keeps in-frame clones and lacks some. The sample records 150,000 or so clones, around 93% being singletons. The germline CDR1 and CDR2 sequences are SEHNR and FQNEAQ (reference sequence). Trimming pared 5 bases from V and 2 bases from J, leaving 9 bases between. The CDR3 extends over 14 amino acids. This clonotype was sampled from a woman in her sixties in good health. Material for sequencing was blood. V gene TRBV7-9 combines with J gene TRBJ1-4; D is unresolved. CDR3 bases: TGTGCCAGCAGCCCTAGGGAGACTAATGAAAAACTGTTTTTT. Translating it yields CASSPRETNEKLFF.